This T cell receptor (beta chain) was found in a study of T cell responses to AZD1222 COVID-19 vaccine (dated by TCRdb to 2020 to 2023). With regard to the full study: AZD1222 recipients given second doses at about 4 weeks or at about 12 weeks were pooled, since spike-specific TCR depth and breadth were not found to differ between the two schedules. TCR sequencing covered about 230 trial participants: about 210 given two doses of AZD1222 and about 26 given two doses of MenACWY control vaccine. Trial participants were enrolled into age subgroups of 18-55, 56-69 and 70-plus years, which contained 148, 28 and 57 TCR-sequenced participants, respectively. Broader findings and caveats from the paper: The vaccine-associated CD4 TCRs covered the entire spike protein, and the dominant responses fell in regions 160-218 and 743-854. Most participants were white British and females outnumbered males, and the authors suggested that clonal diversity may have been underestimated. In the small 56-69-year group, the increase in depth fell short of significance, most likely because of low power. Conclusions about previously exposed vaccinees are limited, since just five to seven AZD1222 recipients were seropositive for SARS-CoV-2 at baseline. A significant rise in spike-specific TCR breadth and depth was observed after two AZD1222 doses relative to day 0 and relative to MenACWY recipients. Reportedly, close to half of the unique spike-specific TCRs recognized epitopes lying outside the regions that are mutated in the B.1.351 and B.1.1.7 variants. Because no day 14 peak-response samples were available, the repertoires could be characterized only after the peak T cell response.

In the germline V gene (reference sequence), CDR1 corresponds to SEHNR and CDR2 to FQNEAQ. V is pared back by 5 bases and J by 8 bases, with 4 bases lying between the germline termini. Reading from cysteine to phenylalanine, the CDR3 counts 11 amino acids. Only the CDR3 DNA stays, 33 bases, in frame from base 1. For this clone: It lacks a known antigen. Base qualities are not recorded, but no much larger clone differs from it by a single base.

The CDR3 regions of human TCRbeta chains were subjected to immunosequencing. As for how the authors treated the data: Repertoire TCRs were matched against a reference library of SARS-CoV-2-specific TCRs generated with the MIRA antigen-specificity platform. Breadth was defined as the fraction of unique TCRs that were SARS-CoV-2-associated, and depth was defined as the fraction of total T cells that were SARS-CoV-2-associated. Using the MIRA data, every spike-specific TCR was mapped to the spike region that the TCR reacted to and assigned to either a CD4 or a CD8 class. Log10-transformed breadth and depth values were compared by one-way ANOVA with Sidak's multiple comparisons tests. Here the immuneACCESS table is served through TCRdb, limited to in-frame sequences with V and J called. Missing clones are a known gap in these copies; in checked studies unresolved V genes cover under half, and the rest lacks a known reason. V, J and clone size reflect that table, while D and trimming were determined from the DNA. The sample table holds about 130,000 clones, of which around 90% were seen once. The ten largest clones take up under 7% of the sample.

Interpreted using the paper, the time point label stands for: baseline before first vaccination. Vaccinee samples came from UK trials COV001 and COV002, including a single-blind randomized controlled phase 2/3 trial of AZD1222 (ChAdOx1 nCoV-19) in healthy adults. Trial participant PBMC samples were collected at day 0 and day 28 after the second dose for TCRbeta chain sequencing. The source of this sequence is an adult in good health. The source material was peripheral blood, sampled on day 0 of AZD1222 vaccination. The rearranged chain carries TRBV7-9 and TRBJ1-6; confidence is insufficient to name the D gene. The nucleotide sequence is TGTGCCAGCAGCCAGGATTCACCCCTCCACTTT. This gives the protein CASSQDSPLHF.